Listed below are T cell receptor beta chains from one sample, sequenced in a study of blood T cell repertoires in COVID-19. The method was immunoSEQ multiplex PCR; TCRdb's version includes in-frame clones alone and lacks a portion of them. The table has a few hundred thousand clones, about 85% seen once. The sample consisted of peripheral blood. The receptors shown here come from a woman younger than 35 who had recovered from COVID-19. CDR3s include the opening cysteine and the closing phenylalanine or tryptophan. Size is omitted from some rows. Given values are once, few, many or a class for expanded clones.

TRBV7-9	TRBJ2-7	.	CASSLGQYEQYF
TRBV27	TRBJ1-5	once	CASSRTGPVGNQPQHF
TRBV30	TRBJ2-7	.	CAWSGPTGNYEQYF
TRBV15	TRBJ2-5	.	CATSRTLTGLETQYF
TRBV29-1	TRBJ2-3	.	CSVEVSRGSTDTQYF
TRBV5-1	TRBJ1-5	.	CASSLGYSNQPQHF
TRBV3-1/TRBV3-2	TRBJ2-2	.	CASSHLIRDRGLLTGELFF
TRBV21-1	TRBJ1-6	.	CASSVVQGAAFSPLHF
TRBV7-6	TRBJ2-3	.	CASSLGLAGGTDTQYF
TRBV3-1/TRBV3-2	TRBJ1-5	.	CASSPGGNQPQHF
TRBV5-1	TRBJ1-5	once	CASSLVGRVNQPQHF
TRBV2	TRBJ2-1	few	CASSEAYRTSGSPNEQFF
TRBV6-2/TRBV6-3	TRBJ1-1	.	CASSPRHLNTEAFF
TRBV3-1/TRBV3-2	TRBJ1-2	.	CASSLWDRENYGYTF
TRBV20-1	TRBJ2-7	.	CSAIETGFYEQYF
TRBV7-6	TRBJ1-3	.	CASSLVPAGIGNTIYF
TRBV9	TRBJ2-3	.	CASSPGGGATDTQYF
TRBV7-7	TRBJ2-5	.	CASSWGQAQETQYF
TRBV19	TRBJ2-1	.	CASSAGGLYNEQFF
TRBV6-5	TRBJ1-2	.	CASSHGTVENYGYTF
TRBV25-1	TRBJ1-5	.	CASSDKDISNQPQHF
TRBV27	TRBJ1-1	.	CASSSNTEAFF
TRBV20-1	TRBJ1-1	.	CSASAQANTEAFF
TRBV5-4	TRBJ2-1	.	CASSLAGNEQFF
TRBV7-2	TRBJ2-7	.	CASSLGLAGKGEQYF
TRBV7-2	TRBJ1-2	.	CASNLISETAYSGYTF
TRBV6-5	TRBJ1-6	.	CASDYRDRNSPLHF
TRBV29-1	TRBJ2-1	.	CSVELAGLYNEQFF
TRBV12-5	TRBJ1-2	.	CASEQGPNYGYTF
TRBV2	TRBJ2-2	few	CASSVVKRGANTGELFF
TRBV2	TRBJ2-1	.	CASSLLAGSYNEQFF
TRBV6-5	TRBJ2-7	.	CASRTTGTSRYEQYF
TRBV11-1	TRBJ2-5	.	CASSLKQGRQETQYF
TRBV2	TRBJ2-1	.	CASRGQSSSYNEQFF
TRBV5-4	TRBJ1-1	.	CASSALPLSDTEAFF
TRBV7-9	TRBJ2-7	.	CASSLGFMGGRALEQYF
TRBV27	TRBJ2-5	.	CASKFRETQYF
TRBV30	TRBJ1-1	.	CAWSSHTGTEAFF
TRBV9	TRBJ2-5	.	CASSGGGKTQYF
TRBV19	TRBJ2-6	.	CASSRERGRAGANVLTF
TRBV10-1	TRBJ2-2	few	CASSEIANTGELFF
TRBV10-2	TRBJ1-1	once	CAPRAENAPGPRAGNTEAFF
TRBV7-6	TRBJ2-7	.	CASSPTSGSYEQYF
TRBV12-5	TRBJ1-1	.	CASGLVQGGTEAFF
TRBV11-2	TRBJ2-7	.	CASSLPLRLADVEQYF
TRBV19	TRBJ1-1	.	CASTGTGGTEAFF
TRBV5-1	TRBJ1-6	.	CASSLADSGSPLHF
TRBV18	TRBJ2-3	.	CASSPILADTQYF
TRBV3-1/TRBV3-2	TRBJ1-4	.	CASSRPPRTGEKLFF
TRBV7-2	TRBJ2-7	once	CASSSLAGGVREQYF
TRBV6-5	TRBJ2-1	.	CASTEGLAGRNEQFF